The sample holds a few counts of the clone carrying this TCR beta chain. Its cognate antigen is unknown. Sequenced material consisted of expressed TCRB transcripts (all of the isolated RNA was reverse transcribed). Roughly 3.57 million reads on average were seen across naive, central memory and regulatory T cell samples. This table comes from immunoSEQ multiplex PCR, and its TCRdb copy is limited to in-frame clones, with some not included. The data show some 270,000 clones, 13% to 15% seen once. Every participating donor gave one draw, a heparinised blood sample averaging about 110 mL. The data were obtained in a study of beta chain features in type 1 diabetes. Study-wide background: Patients were similar to healthy donors in age and gender (as well as in cell yields). Study outcomes and limitations: Reduced insertions and increased deletions marked VDJ junctions in type 1 diabetes patients.

Sequencing used naive CD4+ T cells from blood. The TCR sequence derives from a woman in her forties in good health.

The CDR3 nucleotides read TGTGCCAGTAGTATAGGGGCCGCTAAGTACGAGCAGTACTTC. Translated, it gives CASSIGAAKYEQYF. This sequence joins TRBV19 and TRBJ2-7; D ambiguous. The CDR3 consists of 14 residues. Deletions cut 1 base from V and 4 bases from J, with 11 bases between. Per the germline V gene, CDR1 is LNHDA and CDR2 is SQIVND (reference sequence).